This TCR beta chain was recorded in a study of OX40 agonist ivuxolimab in advanced cancers. By share of the sample, this clone is medium-sized. TCRdb keeps only in-frame clones here, not all; method: immunoSEQ multiplex PCR. The sample has under 80,000 clones, roughly 91% seen once. The source is an adult with an advanced solid tumor such as melanoma, head and neck, liver or kidney cancer. The input for sequencing was CD4+ or CD8+ T cells sorted from blood, taken in a trial of the OX40 agonist ivuxolimab.

Written as DNA, the CDR3 is TGTGCCTGGAGTAGTGGGGGCCCTAATCAGCCCCAGCATTTT. Protein: CAWSSGGPNQPQHF. The chain has TRBV30 and TRBJ1-5; D may be TRBD1 (6 bases). The CDR3 runs to 14 residues. The V and J ends lost 2 bases and 4 bases respectively, with 12 bases between them. Germline values: CDR1 GTSNPN, CDR2 SVGIG (reference sequence).